The 6 T cell receptor beta chains below all came from one sample that was sequenced in a study of radiation and T cells in renal cell carcinoma. Specified time point: baseline pretreatment blood. Treatment given: 15 Gy SBRT to primary tumor, nephrectomy 4 weeks later. The protocol was immunoSEQ multiplex PCR, while the TCRdb copy is restricted to in-frame clones and leaves out a portion. The sample carries 150,000 or so clones, 88% recorded once. This specimen consisted of blood, obtained from a patient whose treatment included radiotherapy and nephrectomy. The receptors shown here come from a woman aged 45-60 years with renal cell carcinoma.

The DNA for the CDR3 is TGTGCCAGCGCAAGGGACTACCCGAACACCGGGGAGCTGTTTTTT. Amino acid sequence: CASARDYPNTGELFF. This chain uses TRBV2 with TRBJ2-2, with 7 bases identical to TRBD2. This CDR3 contains 15 residues. Germline values: CDR1 SNHLY, CDR2 FYNNEI. J was trimmed by 0 bases and V by 8 bases; bases with no gene match: 6.

This clone was counted between two and nine times. The chain joins TRBV20-1 to TRBJ1-1; D gene uncertain. The CDR3 consists of 11 residues. V was cut by 3 bases and J by 1 base, with 3 bases left in between. Germline CDR1 and CDR2: DFQATT and SNEGSKA (reference sequence). This CDR3 reads CSASSNTEAFF. The CDR3, as DNA: TGCAGTGCTAGTTCGAACACTGAAGCTTTCTTT.

This sequence joins TRBV6-5 and TRBJ1-2; 8 positions agree with TRBD1. Germline CDR1 and CDR2: MNHEY and SVGAGI. The CDR3 sequence is 12 residues long. V lost 4 bases, J lost 7 bases, and 2 bases stayed unmatched. CDR3 protein: CASSSGTGGYTF. Written as DNA, the CDR3 is TGTGCCAGCAGTTCCGGGACAGGTGGCTACACCTTC.

V is TRBV6-1 and J is TRBJ2-3; perhaps D is TRBD1 or TRBD2 (5 bases each). CDR3 length equals 15 residues. In germline, CDR1 is MNHNS, CDR2 SASEGT. Trimming shortened V by 7 bases and J by 2 bases, and 16 bases separated the two germline ends. DNA of the CDR3: TGTGCCAGCATTCGGGACGCCGGATACACAGATACGCAGTATTTT. It encodes CASIRDAGYTDTQYF.

This chain connects TRBV30 to TRBJ1-3; D is possibly TRBD1 (6 bases). Germline V CDR1 and CDR2: GTSNPN, SVGIG (reference sequence). The CDR3 has 15 amino acids. Trimming shortened V by 7 bases and J by 0 bases, and 16 bases separated the two germline ends. Here the CDR3 reads CAFHFGQSSGNTIYF. CDR3 coding DNA: TGTGCCTTCCACTTTGGACAGAGCTCTGGAAACACCATATATTTT.

V is TRBV5-6 and J is TRBJ1-2; TRBD1 agrees at 8 bases. The CDR3 totals 15 residues. Per germline, CDR1 SGHDT and CDR2 YYEEEE. With V trimmed by 4 bases and J by 5 bases, 10 bases remained unmatched. CDR3 coding DNA: TGTGCCAGCAGCCTGACAGGGACAGGCGTTTATGGCTACACCTTC. It translates to CASSLTGTGVYGYTF. Full variable domain (outside the CDR3, taken from reference TRBV5-6 and TRBJ1-2): DAGVTQSPTHLIKTRGQQVTLRCSPKSGHDTVSWYQQALGQGPQFIFQYYEEEERQRGNFPDRFSGHQFPNYSSELNVNALLLGDSALYLCASSLTGTGVYGYTFGSGTRLTVV.